The 32 T cell receptor beta chains given below trace back to one sample, sequenced in a study of Graves' ophthalmopathy and Graves' hyperthyroidism. Scientists amplified the TCR beta CDR3 regions from RNA transcripts. First-round RT-PCR with HTBI primers preceded a second-round multiplex PCR. One entry per CDR3 protein results from TCRdb running MiXCR on the multiplex PCR reads. There are 350,000 to 450,000 distinct CDR3 sequences in the sample; 21% occur only once, and roughly 3% lies in the top ten. Sequenced input: peripheral blood. These receptors originate from a woman under 30 with stable Graves' hyperthyroidism.

The J gene is TRBJ1-1, the V gene TRBV28; D is unresolved. The CDR3 runs 13 residues. CDR1 MDHEN and CDR2 SYDVKM come from the germline V gene. V dropped 6 bases and J dropped 0 bases, with 8 bases sitting between them. CDR3 protein: CASRGSVNTEAFF. The CDR3 DNA is TGTGCCAGCAGGGGTTCTGTGAACACTGAAGCTTTCTTT.

This clonotype came up many times. The chain uses TRBV15 and TRBJ2-7, with D maybe TRBD2 (6 bases). CDR1 and CDR2 from the germline V gene are LNHNV and YYDKDF (reference sequence). The CDR3 is 13 residues long. Trimming removed 5 bases at V and 1 base at J, with 9 bases between. CDR3 sequence reads: CATSPGESYEQYF. CDR3 DNA sequence: TGTGCCACCAGCCCGGGGGAATCCTACGAGCAGTACTTC.

This clonotype showed up just a few times. This sequence joins TRBV6-1 and TRBJ1-5; D is unresolved. The CDR3 totals 12 residues. Germline V lookup: CDR1 MNHNS, CDR2 SASEGT. Trimming took 6 bases from V and 3 from J, leaving 6 bases between them. This CDR3 reads CASRVFNQPQHF. In DNA, the CDR3 is TGTGCCAGCAGGGTCTTCAATCAGCCCCAGCATTTT.

Ten or more counts support this clonotype. This rearrangement joins TRBV18 to TRBJ2-5, with 10 nucleotides matching TRBD2. CDR3 length: 17 residues. With V trimmed by 4 bases and J by 1 base, 9 bases remained unmatched. Germline assignment: CDR1 KGHSH and CDR2 LQKENI. The DNA of the CDR3 is TGTGCCAGCTCACAAGTCCGACTAGCGGGCTTCCAAGAGACCCAGTACTTC. Translated: CASSQVRLAGFQETQYF.

This clonotype was detected ten times or more. V gene TRBV19 combines with J gene TRBJ1-3; 7 bases fit TRBD1. Germline V gene lookup returns CDR1 LNHDA and CDR2 SQIVND (reference sequence). The V segment lost 2 bases and the J segment 2 bases; nucleotides outside the gene matches: 12. This CDR3 has 18 residues. The CDR3 nucleotides are TGTGCCAGTAGTATACTCGGACAGGCCGCAGTTGCTGGAAACACCATATATTTT. Amino acids: CASSILGQAAVAGNTIYF.

The table lists this clonotype with many counts. V usage is TRBV24-1 and J usage is TRBJ2-5; 9 positions agree with TRBD1. The CDR3 is made up of 17 amino acids. Per germline, CDR1 KGHDR and CDR2 SFDVKD. Trimming at V came to 4 bases and at J to 0 bases, leaving 8 bases not matched to a gene. This chain's CDR3 is CATSDARTGAYQETQYF. CDR3 DNA sequence: TGTGCCACCAGTGACGCCCGGACAGGGGCTTACCAAGAGACCCAGTACTTC.

This clonotype was observed at least ten times. This chain's CDR3 is CASSLPRRDRDDSPLHF. The CDR3 bases are TGTGCCAGCAGTCTACCACGGAGGGACAGGGATGATTCACCCCTCCACTTT. The chain employs TRBV12-3 or TRBV12-4 and TRBJ1-6; 9 bases align to TRBD1. CDR3 size: 17 residues. Losses at the gene ends were 5 bases for V and 8 bases for J; bases not matched to a gene: 13.

As for this clonotype: A much larger clone lies a single base off, so this may be a read error. The chain employs TRBV6-5 and TRBJ1-5; the D is unclear. Germline V gene data show CDR1 as MNHEY and CDR2 as SVGAGI. The CDR3 extends over 12 amino acids. CDR3 loop: CANSSLTQPQHF. Written as DNA, the CDR3 is TGTGCCAACAGTTCTCTAACTCAGCCCCAGCATTTT.

In its sample, this clonotype was seen many times. V gene TRBV12-5 combines with J gene TRBJ2-7, with 11 bases fitting TRBD2. The V gene's germline CDR1 is LGHNT and CDR2 FRNRAP. J was trimmed by 0 bases and V by 1 base; bases with no gene match: 17. The CDR3 is made up of 21 amino acids. CDR3 amino acids: CASGLAWIAGGIEESSYEQYF. The CDR3 DNA sequence: TGTGCTAGTGGTTTGGCCTGGATAGCGGGAGGGATTGAAGAAAGCTCCTACGAGCAGTACTTC.

Of note for this clonotype: The junction differs from germline at one of its ends, possibly a read error. This chain connects TRBV6-1 to TRBJ1-2; TRBD1 matches 7 bases. Germline V lookup: CDR1 MNHNS, CDR2 SASEGT. There are 13 residues in the CDR3. The chain's CDR3 is CASSTGENYGCTF. DNA for the CDR3: TGTGCCAGCAGTACAGGGGAGAACTATGGCTGCACCTTC.

To note about this clonotype: This CDR3 is missing its conserved last phenylalanine or tryptophan, likely due to a read error. The gene calls are TRBV5-1 and TRBJ1-1; no firm D call. The CDR3 length is 12 residues. Trimming took 5 bases from V and 1 from J, leaving 6 bases between them. Germline-derived CDR1 and CDR2 are SGHRS and YFSETQ. CDR3 sequence: CASRLANTEAFL. The CDR3 nucleotides read TGCGCCAGCAGGCTTGCGAACACTGAAGCTTTCTTG.

Many counts were recorded for this clonotype. The chain combines TRBV10-3 with TRBJ2-5, with 7 bases aligning to TRBD2. The CDR3 sequence is 14 residues long. Germline V gene sequence: CDR1 ENHRY, CDR2 SYGVKD. With 3 bases clipped from V and 4 bases from J, the junction kept 5 bases outside the gene matches. The CDR3 loop reads CAISDKREGETQYF. The DNA of the CDR3 is TGTGCCATCAGTGATAAGCGGGAAGGAGAGACCCAGTACTTC.

This clonotype was seen only a few times. A much larger clone differs from this one at a single base, so this may be a read error. V and J are TRBV6-1 and TRBJ1-1; D gene unclear. CDR1 and CDR2 (germline): MNHNS, SASEGT. V lost 8 bases to trimming and J lost 0 bases, with 10 bases between them. CDR3 length: 13 residues. The CDR3 loop reads CASGIPMNTEAFF. The CDR3, as DNA: TGTGCCAGCGGCATACCGATGAACACTGAAGCTTTCTTT.

This clonotype was counted at least ten times. The chain carries TRBV7-2 and TRBJ1-6; D ambiguous. Trimming removed 3 bases from V and 19 bases from J, with 13 bases in between. The CDR3 spans 11 residues. Germline lookup yields CDR1 SGHTA and CDR2 FQGNSA. The CDR3 reads CASSLAGLQHF. The CDR3 nucleotides read TGTGCCAGCAGCTTGGCCGGGCTCCAACACTTT.

The chain employs TRBV6-9 and TRBJ2-1; no clear D gene. The germline V gene has CDR1 MNHGY and CDR2 SVAAGI. The CDR3 runs to 15 residues. Deletions cut 7 bases from V and 4 bases from J, with 17 bases between. The CDR3 DNA reads TGTGCCAGCAACCCGCTCTCGCCCTCTTACAATGAGCAGTTCTTC. This encodes CASNPLSPSYNEQFF.

This clonotype was detected a few times. This rearrangement joins TRBV7-2 to TRBJ2-7; 7 bases line up with TRBD1. This CDR3 has 13 amino acids. Germline loops: CDR1 SGHTA, CDR2 FQGNSA. After removal of 5 bases from V and 5 bases from J, the junction contained 6 bases not matched to a gene. CDR3 region: CASSLWTGDEQYF. The CDR3 DNA reads as TGTGCCAGCAGCCTTTGGACAGGCGACGAGCAGTACTTC.

This clonotype has only one observation. The CDR3: CATSRVEAGFYEQYF. Written as DNA, the CDR3 is TGTGCCACCAGCAGAGTGGAGGCAGGTTTTTACGAGCAGTACTTC. The V and J genes are TRBV15 and TRBJ2-7; perhaps TRBD2 as D (5 bases). Trimming left V 1 base short and J 4 bases short, with 14 bases between. In germline, CDR1 is LNHNV, CDR2 YYDKDF (reference sequence). The CDR3 runs to 15 residues.

This clonotype was observed many times. The chain recombines TRBV14 with TRBJ2-7; D unresolved. The germline V and J ends were trimmed by 0 bases and 7 bases, with 10 bases remaining between them. CDR1 and CDR2 from the germline V gene are SGHDN and FVKESK. The CDR3 covers 13 residues. The CDR3 is CASSQDFSGEQYF. CDR3 DNA: TGTGCCAGCAGCCAAGATTTCTCTGGAGAGCAGTACTTC.

This clonotype was counted many times. The chain couples TRBV11-2 to TRBJ2-7; possibly TRBD1 for D (7 bases). V lost 1 base and J 2 bases, leaving 12 bases between the germline ends. Germline CDR1 SGHAT, CDR2 FQNNGV. The CDR3 length is 15 residues. The chain's CDR3 is CASSLVQGRTYEQYF. CDR3 DNA: TGTGCCAGCAGCTTAGTACAGGGGAGGACCTACGAGCAGTACTTC.

Comment on this clonotype: At one boundary the junction diverges from the germline segment, which might be a read error. This chain connects TRBV11-2 to TRBJ2-4; D unresolved. This CDR3 is built from 18 residues. In germline, CDR1 is SGHAT, CDR2 FQNNGV. CDR3 loop: CASSQSTIRRPAKNIKYF. The DNA of the CDR3 is TGTGCCAGCAGCCAAAGCACGATTAGGAGACCGGCCAAAAACATTAAGTACTTC.

This clonotype was observed many times. This chain joins TRBV28 and TRBJ2-5; 7 positions match TRBD1. V dropped 6 bases and J dropped 5; count of bases not matched to a gene: 12. Per the germline V gene, CDR1 is MDHEN and CDR2 is SYDVKM. CDR3 length equals 15 residues. The CDR3 coding sequence is TGTGCCAGCAGCTTTACAGGGGTTGATGGGGAGACCCAGTACTTC. Translating it yields CASSFTGVDGETQYF.

The chain combines TRBV6-5 with TRBJ2-1; D remains unclear. The CDR3 runs 15 residues. From germline, CDR1 is MNHEY and CDR2 SVGAGI. Trimming left V 0 bases short and J 1 base short, with 7 bases between. The CDR3 protein is CASSYSSESYNEQFF. In DNA, the CDR3 is TGTGCCAGCAGTTACTCGAGTGAGTCCTACAATGAGCAGTTCTTC.

The table lists this clonotype with a few counts. This chain uses TRBV6-2 or TRBV6-3 with TRBJ1-4; the match to TRBD1 covers 8 bases. The CDR3 runs 17 residues. Germline assignment: CDR1 MNHEY and CDR2 SVGEGT. After removal of 2 bases from V and 3 bases from J, the junction contained 8 bases not matched to a gene. The DNA for the CDR3 is TGTGCCAGCAGTTACAACCTATGGACAGGGTCTAATGAAAAACTGTTTTTT. Translated: CASSYNLWTGSNEKLFF.

V and J are TRBV3-1 and TRBJ1-1; D remains unclear. The V gene's germline CDR1 is LGHDT and CDR2 YNNKEL (reference sequence). With 0 bases removed from V and 4 bases from J, the gap between germline ends came to 3 bases. The CDR3 is made up of 12 amino acids. Here the CDR3 DNA reads TGTGCCAGCAGCCAAGACCCCACTGAAGCTTTCTTT. Translating gives CASSQDPTEAFF.

This clonotype was detected ten times or more. The chain couples TRBV4-2 to TRBJ1-2; possibly TRBD1 for D (6 bases). V lost 8 bases and J 1 base, leaving 23 bases between the germline ends. Germline assignment: CDR1 LGHNA and CDR2 YNFKEQ. The CDR3 is 17 amino acids. The CDR3 spells CASREGGPGTRNYGYTF. Written as DNA, the CDR3 is TGTGCCAGCCGTGAGGGGGGACCGGGGACGCGTAACTATGGCTACACCTTC.

This clonotype was recorded a few times. CDR3 loop: CASSLFLAEEQYF. For the CDR3, the DNA is TGTGCCAGCAGTCTCTTTTTGGCCGAAGAGCAGTACTTC. The genes are TRBV12-3 or TRBV12-4 and TRBJ2-7; no definite D call. V was clipped by 5 bases and J by 7 bases, with 15 bases between them. This CDR3 has 13 amino acids.

This clonotype was counted ten times or more. The chain carries TRBV25-1 and TRBJ2-7; a possible D gene is TRBD1 (6 bases). There are 14 residues in the CDR3. V dropped 4 bases and J dropped 2 bases, with 12 bases sitting between them. Per the germline V gene, CDR1 is MGHDK and CDR2 is SYGVNS. CDR3: CASSGQDPTYEQYF. DNA of the CDR3: TGTGCCAGCAGTGGACAGGATCCTACCTACGAGCAGTACTTC.

This clonotype occurred many times. The genes are TRBV29-1 and TRBJ1-2; D possibly corresponds to TRBD1 (6 bases). Germline V gives CDR1 SQVTM, CDR2 ANQGSEA. The length of the CDR3 is 13 residues. V was cut by 5 bases and J by 2 bases, with 12 bases left in between. The CDR3 protein is CSVQGTNNYGYTF. CDR3 nucleotides: TGCAGCGTTCAGGGGACCAACAACTATGGCTACACCTTC.

This clonotype was counted a few times. The chain is built from TRBV7-2 and TRBJ1-6; tentative D call: TRBD1 (6 bases). Germline V gene sequence: CDR1 SGHTA, CDR2 FQGNSA. The V end lost 1 base, the J end lost 9 bases, and 13 bases lay between the germline ends. The CDR3 is made up of 15 amino acids. The CDR3 spells CASSLVGQGSSPLHF. Here the CDR3 DNA reads TGTGCCAGCAGCTTAGTGGGGCAGGGGAGTTCACCCCTCCACTTT.

This clonotype was recorded at least ten times. V and J are TRBV30 and TRBJ1-1; no clear D. Trimming took 4 bases from V and 6 from J, leaving 12 bases between them. The CDR3 length is 12 residues. Germline-derived CDR1 and CDR2 are GTSNPN and SVGIG (reference sequence). CDR3 DNA sequence: TGTGCCTGGATGAGACGGCGGGCTGAAGCTTTCTTT. This gives the protein CAWMRRRAEAFF. Looking up the rest from reference TRBV30 and TRBJ1-1 gives the full variable domain: SQTIHQWPATLVQPVGSPLSLECTVEGTSNPNLYWYRQAAGRGLQLLFYSVGIGQISSEVPQNLSASRPQDRQFILSSKKLLLSDSGFYLCAWMRRRAEAFFGQGTRLTVV.

This clonotype was counted at least ten times. The V gene is TRBV20-1, the J gene TRBJ2-7; unclear D gene. The CDR3 totals 14 residues. The V end was cut by 0 bases, the J end by 2 bases, with 11 bases between. Germline lookup yields CDR1 DFQATT and CDR2 SNEGSKA (reference sequence). CDR3 protein: CSARDISRAYEQYF. The CDR3 DNA follows: TGCAGTGCTAGAGATATTAGCAGAGCCTACGAGCAGTACTTC.

This clonotype was seen at least ten times. The gene calls are TRBV3-1 and TRBJ2-5, with 7 bases lining up with TRBD2. V lost 9 bases, J lost 2 bases, and 9 bases stayed unmatched. The CDR3 is made up of 14 amino acids. In germline, CDR1 is LGHDT, CDR2 YNNKEL (reference sequence). CDR3 in DNA: TGTGCCAGTCATACTAGCGAGACTCAAGAGACCCAGTACTTC. Translation: CASHTSETQETQYF.